This TCR beta chain was recovered during a study of CD8 T cells in ankylosing spondylitis. This clonotype was detected only a few times. The target antigen is unknown. TCRdb processed the 5' RACE reads anew with MiXCR; each CDR3 protein has one entry. The sample yields some 140,000 distinct CDR3 sequences, 7.5% to 9.5% seen once. V was clipped by 0 bases and J by 3 bases, with 13 bases between them. Germline CDR1 is SGHRS and CDR2 is YFSETQ. There are 15 residues in the CDR3. Overall study results and limits: Fewer than ten highly homologous variants made up a TCR beta motif, and this motif appeared characteristic of ankylosing spondylitis blood.

Sequences were obtained from synovial fluid, either unsorted or a sorted T cell fraction (not recorded which). J is TRBJ2-7 and V is TRBV5-1; D is possibly TRBD1 (5 bases). This sequence originates from a male donor with ankylosing spondylitis. The CDR3 DNA is TGCGCCAGCAGCTTGGGGGATGCAGGGAACTACGAGCAGTACTTC. This gives the protein CASSLGDAGNYEQYF.